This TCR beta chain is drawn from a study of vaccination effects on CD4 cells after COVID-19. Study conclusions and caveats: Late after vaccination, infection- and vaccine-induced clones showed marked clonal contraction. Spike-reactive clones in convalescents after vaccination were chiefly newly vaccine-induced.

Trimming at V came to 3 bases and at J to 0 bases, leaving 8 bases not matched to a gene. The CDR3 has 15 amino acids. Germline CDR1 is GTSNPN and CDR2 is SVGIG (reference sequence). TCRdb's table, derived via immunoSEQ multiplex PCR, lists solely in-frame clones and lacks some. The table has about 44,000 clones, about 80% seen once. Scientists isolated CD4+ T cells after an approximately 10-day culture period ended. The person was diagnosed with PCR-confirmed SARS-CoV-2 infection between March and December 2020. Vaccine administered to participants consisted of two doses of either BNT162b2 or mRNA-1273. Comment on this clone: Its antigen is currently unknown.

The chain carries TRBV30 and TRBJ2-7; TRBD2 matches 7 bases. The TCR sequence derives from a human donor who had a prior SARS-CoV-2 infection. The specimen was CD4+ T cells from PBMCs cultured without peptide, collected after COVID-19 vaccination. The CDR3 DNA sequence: TGTGCCTGGAGCCGTGGGGGGGTTCTCTCCTACGAGCAGTACTTC. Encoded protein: CAWSRGGVLSYEQYF.